This T cell receptor (beta chain) was identified in a study of T cell responses to AZD1222 COVID-19 vaccine. Study information: The study pooled second doses at about 4 or about 12 weeks.

Points on this clone: Its antigen is currently unknown.

V lost 4 bases and J lost 4, with 10 bases in between. The CDR3 has 13 residues. Germline CDR1 and CDR2: LGHDT and YNNKEL (reference sequence). Study-level results: Sampling that yielded the repertoires occurred only after the peak T cell response. Females outnumbered males among donors, who were mostly white British; clonal diversity was possibly underestimated.

Assay: immunoSEQ multiplex PCR; the TCRdb copy retains only in-frame clones and omits some. In the table there are some 130,000 clones, 70% to 90% of which are singletons. The rearrangement joins TRBV3-1 (or the pseudogene TRBV3-2) to TRBJ1-2, with D maybe TRBD1 (5 bases). The sequence derives from an adult in good health. The specimen comprised peripheral blood, sampled on day 0 of AZD1222 vaccination. The CDR3 sequence is CASSPEGVYGYTF. CDR3 sequence (DNA): TGTGCCAGCAGCCCAGAAGGGGTCTATGGCTACACCTTC.